The subject of this entry is one T cell receptor (beta chain). Its specificity is not known. The source of the sample is a study of CD8+ T cells in alopecia areata. For the study at large: Treated patients were given 5 to 10 mg oral tofacitinib twice daily.

RNA extraction and reverse transcription yielded cDNA as sequencing template. Sequencing was performed with immunoSEQ multiplex PCR; in TCRdb, only in-frame clones are kept and a portion is missing. Seen here are fewer than 250,000 clones, 50% to 60% observed once, and the top ten hold approximately 0.7%. Broader study findings: In lesional scalp, particularly from alopecia totalis/universalis, clonality was higher than in normal scalp.

Regarding treatment: oral pan-JAK inhibitor, 5-10 mg twice daily. The starting material was CD4+ T cells sorted from blood, obtained at week 4, from a patient treated with tofacitinib. The receptor's source is a human donor with alopecia areata.

This chain's CDR3 is CASRWQKGETQYF. In nucleotides, the CDR3 is TGTGCCAGCCGGTGGCAGAAAGGAGAGACCCAGTACTTC. The chain combines TRBV28 with TRBJ2-5; D unclear. Trimming removed 8 bases at V and 4 bases at J, with 14 bases between. The CDR3 covers 13 residues. CDR1 and CDR2 from the germline V gene are MDHEN and SYDVKM.